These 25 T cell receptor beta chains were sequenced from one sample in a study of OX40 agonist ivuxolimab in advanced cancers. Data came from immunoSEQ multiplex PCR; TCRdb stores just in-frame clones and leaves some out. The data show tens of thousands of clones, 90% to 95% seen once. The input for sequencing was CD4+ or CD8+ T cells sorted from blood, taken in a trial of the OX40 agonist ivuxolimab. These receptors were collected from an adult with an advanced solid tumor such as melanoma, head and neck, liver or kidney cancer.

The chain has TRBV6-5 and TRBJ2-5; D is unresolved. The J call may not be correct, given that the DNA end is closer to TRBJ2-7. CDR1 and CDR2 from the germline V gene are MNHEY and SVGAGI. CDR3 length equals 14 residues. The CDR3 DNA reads TGTGCCAGCAGTTACTCGGCAGGCCCATACGAGCAGTACTTC. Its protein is CASSYSAGPYEQYF.

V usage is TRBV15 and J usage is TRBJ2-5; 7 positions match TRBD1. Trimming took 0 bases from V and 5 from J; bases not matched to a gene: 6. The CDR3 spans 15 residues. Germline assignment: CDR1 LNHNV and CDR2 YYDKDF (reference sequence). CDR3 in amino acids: CATSRERGRRETQYF. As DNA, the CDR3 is TGTGCCACCAGCAGAGAGAGGGGGCGCAGGGAGACCCAGTACTTC.

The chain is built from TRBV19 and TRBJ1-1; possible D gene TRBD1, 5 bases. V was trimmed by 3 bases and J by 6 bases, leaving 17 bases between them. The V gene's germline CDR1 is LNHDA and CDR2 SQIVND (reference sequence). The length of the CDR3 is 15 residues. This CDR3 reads CASSIFGRVEAEAFF. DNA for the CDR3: TGTGCCAGTAGTATCTTTGGCAGGGTGGAAGCTGAAGCTTTCTTT.

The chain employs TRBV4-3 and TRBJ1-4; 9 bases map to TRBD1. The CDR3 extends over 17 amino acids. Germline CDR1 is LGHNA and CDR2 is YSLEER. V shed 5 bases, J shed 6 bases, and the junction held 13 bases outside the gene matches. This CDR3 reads CASSEGQGGFHYEKLFF. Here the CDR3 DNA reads TGCGCCAGCAGCGAGGGACAGGGAGGGTTTCATTATGAAAAACTGTTTTTT.

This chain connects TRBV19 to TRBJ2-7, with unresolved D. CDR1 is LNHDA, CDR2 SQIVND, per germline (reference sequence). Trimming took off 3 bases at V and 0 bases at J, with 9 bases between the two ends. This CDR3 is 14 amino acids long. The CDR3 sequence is CASSITPVSYEQYF. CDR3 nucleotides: TGTGCCAGTAGTATTACCCCCGTCTCCTACGAGCAGTACTTC.

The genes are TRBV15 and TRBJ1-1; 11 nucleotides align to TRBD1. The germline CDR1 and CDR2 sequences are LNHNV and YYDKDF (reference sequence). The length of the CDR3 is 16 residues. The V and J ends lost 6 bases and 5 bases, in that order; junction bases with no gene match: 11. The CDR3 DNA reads TGTGCCACCAGAGAGTGGGACAGGGGGTTTCGGACTGAAGCTTTCTTT. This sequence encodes CATREWDRGFRTEAFF.

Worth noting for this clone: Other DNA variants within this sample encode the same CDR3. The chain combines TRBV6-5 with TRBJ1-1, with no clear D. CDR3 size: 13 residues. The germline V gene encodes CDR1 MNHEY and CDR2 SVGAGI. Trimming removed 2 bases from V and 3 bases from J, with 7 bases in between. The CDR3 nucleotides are TGTGCCAGCAGTTACCTAGGTGACACTGAAGCTTTCTTT. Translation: CASSYLGDTEAFF.

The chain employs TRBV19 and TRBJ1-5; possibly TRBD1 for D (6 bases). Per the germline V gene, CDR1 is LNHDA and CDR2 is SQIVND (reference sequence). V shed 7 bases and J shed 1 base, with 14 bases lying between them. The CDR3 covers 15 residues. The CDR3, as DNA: TGTGCCAGTATAAGTGCACAGGGCAGCAATCAGCCCCAGCATTTT. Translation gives CASISAQGSNQPQHF. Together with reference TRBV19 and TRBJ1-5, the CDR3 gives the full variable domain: DGGITQSPKYLFRKEGQNVTLSCEQNLNHDAMYWYRQDPGQGLRLIYYSQIVNDFQKGDIAEGYSVSREKKESFPLTVTSAQKNPTAFYLCASISAQGSNQPQHFGDGTRLSIL.

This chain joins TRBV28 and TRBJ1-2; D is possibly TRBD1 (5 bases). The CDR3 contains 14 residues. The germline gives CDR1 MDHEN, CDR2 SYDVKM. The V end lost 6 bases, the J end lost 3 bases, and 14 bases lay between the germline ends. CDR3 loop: CASSSNRGDYGYTF. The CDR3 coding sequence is TGTGCCAGCAGCTCCAATCGGGGCGACTATGGCTACACCTTC.

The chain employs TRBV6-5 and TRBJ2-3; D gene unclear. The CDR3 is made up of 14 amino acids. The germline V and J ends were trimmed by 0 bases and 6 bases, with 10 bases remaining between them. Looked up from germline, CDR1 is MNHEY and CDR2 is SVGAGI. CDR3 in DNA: TGTGCCAGCAGTTACTCGAACTTAGAGGATACGCAGTATTTT. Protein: CASSYSNLEDTQYF.

The CDR3 region has the DNA TGTGCCAGCAGTGTAACAGGGGGCGCAGATACGCAGTATTTT. It yields the protein CASSVTGGADTQYF. The V call is TRBV28, the J call TRBJ2-3; 9 bases agree with TRBD1. The germline gives CDR1 MDHEN, CDR2 SYDVKM. J gave up 4 bases and V 5 bases, and 4 bases lay outside the gene matches. The CDR3 consists of 14 residues.

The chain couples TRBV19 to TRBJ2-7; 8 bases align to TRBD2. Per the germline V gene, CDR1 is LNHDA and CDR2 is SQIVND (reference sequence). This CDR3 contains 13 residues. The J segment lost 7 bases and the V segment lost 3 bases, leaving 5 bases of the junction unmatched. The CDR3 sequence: CASSIVAGGEQYF. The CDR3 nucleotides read TGTGCCAGTAGTATTGTGGCGGGAGGTGAGCAGTACTTC.

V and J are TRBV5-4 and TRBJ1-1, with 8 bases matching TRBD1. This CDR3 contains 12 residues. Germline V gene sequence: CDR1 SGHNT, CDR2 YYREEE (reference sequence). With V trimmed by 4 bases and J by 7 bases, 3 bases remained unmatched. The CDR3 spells CASSLGQGEAFF. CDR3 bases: TGTGCCAGCAGCCTCGGACAGGGTGAAGCTTTCTTT.

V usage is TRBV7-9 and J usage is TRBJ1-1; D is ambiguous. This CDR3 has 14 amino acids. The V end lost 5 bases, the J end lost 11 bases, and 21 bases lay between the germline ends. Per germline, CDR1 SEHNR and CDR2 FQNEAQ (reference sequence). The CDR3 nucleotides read TGTGCCAGCAGCCTTACCACGGATGGGCAGACGGCTTTCTTT. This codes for CASSLTTDGQTAFF.

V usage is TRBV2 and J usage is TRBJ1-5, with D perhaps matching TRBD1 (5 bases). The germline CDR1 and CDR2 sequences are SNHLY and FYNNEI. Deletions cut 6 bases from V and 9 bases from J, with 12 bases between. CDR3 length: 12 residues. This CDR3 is CASRVGGLPQHF. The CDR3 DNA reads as TGTGCCAGCAGGGTTGGGGGTCTGCCCCAGCATTTT.

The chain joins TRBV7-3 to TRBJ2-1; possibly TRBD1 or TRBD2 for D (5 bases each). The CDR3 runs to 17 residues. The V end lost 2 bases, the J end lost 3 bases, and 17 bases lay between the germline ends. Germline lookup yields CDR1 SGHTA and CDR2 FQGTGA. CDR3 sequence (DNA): TGTGCCAGCAGCTTATTCCCCGGGACCCGGAACTACAATGAGCAGTTCTTC. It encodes CASSLFPGTRNYNEQFF.

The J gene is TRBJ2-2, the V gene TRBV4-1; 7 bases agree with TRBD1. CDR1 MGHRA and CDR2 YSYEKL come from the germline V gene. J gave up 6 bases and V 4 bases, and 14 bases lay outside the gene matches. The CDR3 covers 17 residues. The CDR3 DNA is TGCGCCAGCAGCCCCTCTCCACAAGGGGGCTGGGCCGGGGAGCTGTTTTTT. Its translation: CASSPSPQGGWAGELFF.

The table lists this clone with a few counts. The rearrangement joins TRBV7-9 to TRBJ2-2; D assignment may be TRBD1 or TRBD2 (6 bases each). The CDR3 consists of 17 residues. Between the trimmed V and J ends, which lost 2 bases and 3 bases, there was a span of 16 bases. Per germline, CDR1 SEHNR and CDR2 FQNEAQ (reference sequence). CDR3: CASSLPKGGPYTGELFF. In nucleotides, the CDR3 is TGTGCCAGCAGCTTACCTAAAGGGGGGCCATACACCGGGGAGCTGTTTTTT. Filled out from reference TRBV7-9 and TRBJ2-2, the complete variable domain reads DTGVSQNPRHKITKRGQNVTFRCDPISEHNRLYWYRQTLGQGPEFLTYFQNEAQLEKSRLLSDRFSAERPKGSFSTLEIQRTEQGDSAMYLCASSLPKGGPYTGELFFGEGSRLTVL.

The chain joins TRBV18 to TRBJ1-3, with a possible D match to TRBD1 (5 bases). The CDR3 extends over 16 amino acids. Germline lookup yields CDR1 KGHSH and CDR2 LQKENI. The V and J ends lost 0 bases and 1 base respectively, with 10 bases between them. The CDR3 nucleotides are TGTGCCAGCTCACCACCGGGACTCCTTTCTGGAAACACCATATATTTT. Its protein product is CASSPPGLLSGNTIYF.

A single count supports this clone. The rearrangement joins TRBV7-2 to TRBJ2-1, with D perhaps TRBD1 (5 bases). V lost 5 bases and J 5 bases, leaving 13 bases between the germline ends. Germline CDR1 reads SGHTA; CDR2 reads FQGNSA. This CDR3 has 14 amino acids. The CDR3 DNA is TGTGCCAGCAGCCCAGGGCCTTGGAACAATGAGCAGTTCTTC. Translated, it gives CASSPGPWNNEQFF.

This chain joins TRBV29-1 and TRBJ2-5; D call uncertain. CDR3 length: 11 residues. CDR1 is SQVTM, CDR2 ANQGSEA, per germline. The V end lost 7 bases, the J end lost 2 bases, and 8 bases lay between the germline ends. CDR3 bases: TGCAGCGGTGACTTACAAGAGACCCAGTACTTC. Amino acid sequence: CSGDLQETQYF. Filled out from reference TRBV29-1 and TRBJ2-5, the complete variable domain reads SAVISQKPSRDICQRGTSLTIQCQVDSQVTMMFWYRQQPGQSLTLIATANQGSEATYESGFVIDKFPISRPNLTFSTLTVSNMSPEDSSIYLCSGDLQETQYFGPGTRLLVL.

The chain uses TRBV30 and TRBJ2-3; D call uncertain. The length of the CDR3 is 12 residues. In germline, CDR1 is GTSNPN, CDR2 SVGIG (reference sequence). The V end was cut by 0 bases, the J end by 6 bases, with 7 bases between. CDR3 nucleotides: TGTGCCTGGAGTGTATGGGCGGATACGCAGTATTTT. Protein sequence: CAWSVWADTQYF.

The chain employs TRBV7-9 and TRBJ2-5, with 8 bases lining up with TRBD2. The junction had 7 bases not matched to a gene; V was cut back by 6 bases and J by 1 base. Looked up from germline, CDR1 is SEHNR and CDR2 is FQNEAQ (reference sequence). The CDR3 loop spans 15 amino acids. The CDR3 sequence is CASSVSLAVQETQYF. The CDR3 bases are TGTGCCAGCAGTGTGTCACTAGCGGTCCAAGAGACCCAGTACTTC.

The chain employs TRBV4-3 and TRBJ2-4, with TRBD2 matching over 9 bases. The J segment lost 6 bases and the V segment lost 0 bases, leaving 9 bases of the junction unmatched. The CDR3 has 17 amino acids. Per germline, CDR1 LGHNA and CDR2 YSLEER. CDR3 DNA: TGCGCCAGCAGCCAAGATGGAGCGGGAGGTGGGGGAAACATTCAGTACTTC. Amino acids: CASSQDGAGGGGNIQYF.

The CDR3 sequence: CASIPKGGSRTDTQYF. CDR3 coding DNA: TGTGCCAGCATCCCTAAAGGCGGGAGCCGGACAGATACGCAGTATTTT. This chain uses TRBV2 with TRBJ2-3, with 7 positions matching TRBD2. After removal of 7 bases from V and 3 bases from J, the junction contained 13 bases not matched to a gene. In germline, CDR1 is SNHLY, CDR2 FYNNEI. CDR3 size: 16 residues.